Presented here are 18 T cell receptor beta chains from one specimen sequenced in a study of T cell changes during pregnancy in multiple sclerosis. The assay was immunoSEQ multiplex PCR, and TCRdb's table has in-frame clones only and misses some. The table lists over 45,000 clones, 85% to 95% of them singletons. Specimen: CD4+ T cells from peripheral blood mononuclear cells, collected in the second trimester of pregnancy. The receptors derive from a female donor in good health, enrolled as a control in a pregnancy study.

J is TRBJ2-2 and V is TRBV18, with D possibly being TRBD1 (5 bases). Trimming took 2 bases from V and 2 from J, leaving 12 bases between them. This CDR3 is 16 amino acids long. Germline-derived CDR1 and CDR2 are KGHSH and LQKENI. In DNA, the CDR3 is TGTGCCAGCTCACCAAAGCAGGGCCCAAACACCGGGGAGCTGTTTTTT. This translates into CASSPKQGPNTGELFF.

This clone was seen a few times. This chain joins TRBV7-9 and TRBJ1-1; 9 nucleotides agree with TRBD1. With 5 bases clipped from V and 4 bases from J, the junction kept 11 bases outside the gene matches. The germline CDR1 and CDR2 sequences are SEHNR and FQNEAQ (reference sequence). CDR3 length equals 16 residues. This CDR3 reads CASSPRTGEGVTEAFF. Here the CDR3 DNA reads TGTGCCAGCAGCCCAAGGACAGGGGAGGGGGTCACTGAAGCTTTCTTT.

V is TRBV27 and J is TRBJ2-5; TRBD2 matches 10 bases. V was clipped by 3 bases and J by 4 bases; unmatched bases: 5. CDR3 length equals 15 residues. From germline, CDR1 is MNHEY and CDR2 SMNVEV (reference sequence). CDR3 loop: CASSFSAGGVETQYF. CDR3 nucleotide sequence: TGTGCCAGCAGTTTTTCAGCGGGAGGGGTAGAGACCCAGTACTTC.

This clone has a single count. The rearrangement joins TRBV11-2 to TRBJ2-4; unclear D gene. Trimming removed 5 bases at V and 0 bases at J, with 14 bases between. The CDR3 totals 16 residues. Per germline, CDR1 SGHAT and CDR2 FQNNGV. CDR3 in amino acids: CASSRVGEIAKNIQYF. The DNA of the CDR3 is TGTGCCAGCAGCCGGGTTGGCGAGATAGCCAAAAACATTCAGTACTTC.

The chain recombines TRBV19 with TRBJ2-1, with TRBD2 identical over 14 bases. This CDR3 has 16 residues. Germline V gene data show CDR1 as LNHDA and CDR2 as SQIVND (reference sequence). After removal of 7 bases from V and 5 bases from J, the junction contained 7 bases not matched to a gene. The CDR3 sequence: CASTSRTSGRNNEQFF. The CDR3 nucleotides are TGTGCCAGTACGTCGAGGACTAGCGGGAGGAACAATGAGCAGTTCTTC.

V is TRBV6-5 and J is TRBJ1-4, with 10 bases aligning to TRBD1. Germline CDR1 MNHEY, CDR2 SVGAGI. V dropped 8 bases and J dropped 4; count of bases not matched to a gene: 7. The CDR3 has 15 amino acids. CDR3: CASRDRGLGNEKLFF. The CDR3 DNA reads TGTGCCAGCCGCGACAGGGGGCTTGGTAATGAAAAACTGTTTTTT.

The V call is TRBV5-1, the J call TRBJ2-3; 13 bases agree with TRBD2. With V trimmed by 4 bases and J by 6 bases, 11 bases remained unmatched. Germline V gene lookup returns CDR1 SGHRS and CDR2 YFSETQ. This CDR3 has 17 amino acids. The CDR3 region has the DNA TGCGCCAGCAGCGAAGCCGGGACTAGCGGGACGGGTGATACGCAGTATTTT. The encoded protein is CASSEAGTSGTGDTQYF.

This sequence joins TRBV6-1 and TRBJ1-2; a possible D gene is TRBD1 (5 bases). CDR3 size: 14 residues. Trimming pared 6 bases from V and 4 bases from J, leaving 15 bases between. CDR1 is MNHNS, CDR2 SASEGT, per germline. DNA for the CDR3: TGTGCCAGCAGGGGGCCCTTTAGAGTCTATGGCTACACCTTC. As protein: CASRGPFRVYGYTF.

The chain links TRBV28 to TRBJ1-5, with D tentatively TRBD1 (5 bases). Germline lookup yields CDR1 MDHEN and CDR2 SYDVKM. The CDR3 is 15 residues long. V was pared by 6 bases and J by 0 bases, with 12 bases between. The CDR3 loop reads CASRAGGDSNQPQHF. Written as DNA, the CDR3 is TGTGCCAGCAGAGCCGGAGGGGATAGCAATCAGCCCCAGCATTTT.

This sequence joins TRBV28 and TRBJ2-5; 9 nucleotides match TRBD1. The V segment lost 5 bases and the J segment 5 bases; nucleotides outside the gene matches: 12. The CDR3 is 16 residues long. Germline values: CDR1 MDHEN, CDR2 SYDVKM. The CDR3 protein is CASSLDTGGRRETQYF. The CDR3 region has the DNA TGTGCCAGCAGTCTAGATACAGGGGGCCGCCGGGAGACCCAGTACTTC.

This chain connects TRBV5-6 to TRBJ2-7; 8 bases line up with TRBD2. The ends lost 2 bases at V and 2 bases at J; junction bases unmatched: 9. Germline V gene data show CDR1 as SGHDT and CDR2 as YYEEEE. CDR3 size: 16 residues. CDR3 sequence reads: CASSFRRLASAYEQYF. In DNA, the CDR3 is TGTGCCAGCAGCTTCCGTCGACTAGCGAGCGCCTACGAGCAGTACTTC.

The chain uses TRBV4-1 and TRBJ1-1; D gene ambiguous. Germline-derived CDR1 and CDR2 are MGHRA and YSYEKL. This CDR3 region has 14 residues. Trimming removed 4 bases at V and 0 bases at J, with 9 bases between. CDR3 sequence reads: CASSPGLLNTEAFF. The DNA for the CDR3 is TGCGCCAGCAGCCCCGGACTGCTGAACACTGAAGCTTTCTTT.

The V call is TRBV18, the J call TRBJ1-1; the D gene is possibly TRBD1 (5 bases). The CDR3 totals 14 residues. The V end was cut by 0 bases, the J end by 1 base, with 6 bases between. The V gene's germline CDR1 is KGHSH and CDR2 LQKENI. CDR3 sequence reads: CASSPPGGNTEAFF. The CDR3 DNA reads TGTGCCAGCTCACCACCGGGGGGGAACACTGAAGCTTTCTTT. Looking up the rest from reference TRBV18 and TRBJ1-1 gives the full variable domain: NAGVMQNPRHLVRRRGQEARLRCSPMKGHSHVYWYRQLPEEGLKFMVYLQKENIIDESGMPKERFSAEFPKEGPSILRIQQVVRGDSAAYFCASSPPGGNTEAFFGQGTRLTVV.

This chain connects TRBV5-4 to TRBJ2-7; TRBD2 aligns across 9 bases. CDR3 length: 15 residues. The V and J ends lost 0 bases and 6 bases, in that order; junction bases with no gene match: 7. The germline V gene has CDR1 SGHNT and CDR2 YYREEE (reference sequence). The CDR3 reads CASSLEGLATAEQYF. The DNA for the CDR3 is TGTGCCAGCAGCTTGGAGGGACTAGCAACAGCCGAGCAGTACTTC.

V usage is TRBV7-2 and J usage is TRBJ2-7; 9 bases match TRBD1. Germline lookup yields CDR1 SGHTA and CDR2 FQGNSA. This CDR3 has 13 residues. V was pared by 10 bases and J by 4 bases, with 8 bases of the junction left unmatched. The CDR3 DNA reads as TGTGCCACCGCAAGGGGACAGGGATACGAGCAGTACTTC. Translated, it gives CATARGQGYEQYF.

The rearrangement joins TRBV9 to TRBJ1-1; 7 bases are shared with TRBD1. In germline, CDR1 is SGDLS, CDR2 YYNGEE. This CDR3 is built from 13 residues. The ends lost 0 bases at V and 6 bases at J; junction bases unmatched: 2. CDR3 coding DNA: TGTGCCAGCAGCGTAGGTCAGGGGGCTGAAGCTTTCTTT. Protein sequence: CASSVGQGAEAFF.

The V call is TRBV7-2, the J call TRBJ2-3, with 8 bases matching TRBD2. J was trimmed by 3 bases and V by 0 bases; bases with no gene match: 14. The CDR3 contains 19 residues. CDR1 and CDR2 (germline): SGHTA, FQGNSA. In DNA, the CDR3 is TGTGCCAGCAGCTTAGCACCCTGGGTGGGCGGGAGGTTTACAGATACGCAGTATTTT. It specifies CASSLAPWVGGRFTDTQYF.

This chain links TRBV27 with TRBJ1-2, with D perhaps matching TRBD1 (6 bases). Germline CDR1 and CDR2: MNHEY and SMNVEV (reference sequence). Trimming stripped 4 bases from V and 6 bases from J, with 24 bases between. CDR3 length equals 17 residues. In DNA, the CDR3 is TGTGCCAGCAGTTCCGACTCAAAACCGACAGGTATTAATGGCTACACCTTC. It translates to CASSSDSKPTGINGYTF.